The present TCR beta chain was sequenced within a study of blood T cells in healthy people across ages. CDR3 length: 12 residues. Germline CDR1 and CDR2: SNHLY and FYNNEI. With 6 bases clipped from V and 5 bases from J, the junction kept 3 bases outside the gene matches. A second PCR of 7 to 11 cycles used a sample-barcoded 5' primer and a J-beta primer mix. Each CDR3 protein gets one entry after TCRdb re-called the 5' RACE reads with MiXCR. This table holds a few hundred thousand distinct CDR3 sequences, approximately 51% found once. Sequencing was performed on blood. The TCR originated in a man between 60 and 70 years old in good health. The J gene is TRBJ2-7, the V gene TRBV2; 8 nucleotides agree with TRBD1. CDR3 nucleotide sequence: TGTGCCAGCAGCCCGACAGGGGACGAGCAGTACTTC. Protein: CASSPTGDEQYF. Drawing the rest from reference TRBV2 and TRBJ2-7, the complete variable domain is EPEVTQTPSHQVTQMGQEVILRCVPISNHLYFYWYRQILGQKVEFLVSFYNNEISEKSEIFDDQFSVERPDGSNFTLKIRSTKLEDSAMYFCASSPTGDEQYFGPGTRLTVT.